These T cell receptor beta chains were read from a single sample in a study of beta chain features in type 1 diabetes. The repertoire was sequenced with immunoSEQ multiplex PCR; TCRdb's copy has only in-frame clones and lacks some. The repertoire holds hundreds of thousands of clones, with about 29% as singletons. Sequenced sample: naive CD4+ T cells from blood. The receptor source for this set is a young man in good health. Each CDR3 is given with its conserved first and last residue. The order of the fields is J gene, clone size, V gene, D gene, CDR3 protein, CDR3 DNA. The D gene is left open where the match is weak. Expanded clones are given a class, and other clones once, few, many or no size at all.

>TRBJ1-1|few|TRBV10-3|-
CAITGEGWSTEAFF
TGTGCCATCACCGGCGAGGGATGGAGCACTGAAGCTTTCTTT
>TRBJ2-3|few|TRBV10-3|TRBD1
CAISPGTGGTDTQYF
TGTGCCATCAGTCCGGGGACAGGGGGAACAGATACGCAGTATTTT
>TRBJ2-1|-|TRBV29-1|-
CSVERDIGYNEQFF
TGCAGCGTTGAACGGGATATCGGCTACAATGAGCAGTTCTTC
>TRBJ1-5|-|TRBV30|-
CAWSESSNQPQHF
TGTGCCTGGAGTGAAAGTAGCAATCAGCCCCAGCATTTT
>TRBJ2-3|-|TRBV5-6|-
CASSFRLISTDTQYF
TGTGCCAGCAGCTTCCGACTAATTAGCACAGATACGCAGTATTTT
>TRBJ2-7|-|TRBV7-6|TRBD2
CASSLVSGRSYEQYF
TGTGCCAGCAGCTTAGTGAGCGGGAGGTCCTACGAGCAGTACTTC
>TRBJ2-7|-|TRBV9|TRBD1
CASSEGQEVYEQYF
TGTGCCAGCAGCGAGGGACAGGAAGTCTACGAGCAGTACTTC
>TRBJ2-7|-|TRBV13|-
CASSPGTADREQYF
TGTGCCAGCAGCCCTGGGACCGCCGACCGCGAGCAGTACTTC
>TRBJ2-2|-|TRBV7-2|TRBD1
CASSPRTGGFGELFF
TGTGCCAGCAGCCCTAGGACAGGGGGCTTCGGGGAGCTGTTTTTT
>TRBJ1-4|-|TRBV7-2|-
CASSLVAQAEKLFF
TGTGCCAGCAGCTTAGTGGCTCAGGCAGAAAAACTGTTTTTT
>TRBJ1-4|-|TRBV29-1|-
CSVEPRGNEKLFF
TGCAGCGTTGAGCCCAGGGGTAATGAAAAACTGTTTTTT
>TRBJ2-3|few|TRBV29-1|-
CSVDPSSTDTQYF
TGCAGCGTTGATCCCTCTAGCACAGATACGCAGTATTTT
>TRBJ2-3|-|TRBV15|TRBD2
CATSRGGLAGAGTDTQYF
TGTGCCACCAGCAGAGGGGGACTAGCGGGAGCCGGCACAGATACGCAGTATTTT
>TRBJ1-1|few|TRBV29-1|-
CSVERGETSAFF
TGCAGCGTTGAAAGAGGCGAGACTAGCGCTTTCTTT
>TRBJ2-4|-|TRBV7-8|-
CASSMTGNLAKNIQYF
TGTGCCAGCAGCATGACCGGGAACCTAGCCAAAAACATTCAGTACTTC
>TRBJ2-3|few|TRBV5-4|-
CASSLDTDTQYF
TGTGCCAGCAGCTTAGACACAGATACGCAGTATTTT
>TRBJ1-2|-|TRBV7-2|-
CASSLAQVNYGYTF
TGTGCCAGCAGCTTAGCCCAGGTTAACTATGGCTACACCTTC
>TRBJ2-3|-|TRBV2|TRBD2
CASSPQRELNTQYF
TGTGCCAGCAGTCCGCAGCGGGAGCTTAATACGCAGTATTTT
>TRBJ2-5|few|TRBV30|-
CAWSGTARETQYF
TGTGCCTGGAGCGGGACCGCCAGGGAGACCCAGTACTTC
>TRBJ2-5|-|TRBV6-5|TRBD2
CASRLAGGTPQTQYF
TGTGCCAGCAGGCTGGCGGGAGGAACCCCACAGACCCAGTACTTC
>TRBJ2-2|-|TRBV30|-
CAWSVRSTGELFF
TGTGCCTGGAGTGTACGAAGCACCGGGGAGCTGTTTTTT
>TRBJ1-2|few|TRBV23-1|-
CASSTGYTF
TGCGCCAGCAGTACGGGCTACACCTTC
>TRBJ2-7|-|TRBV29-1|TRBD1
CSVGMTGYTYEQYF
TGCAGCGTGGGGATGACAGGGTATACCTACGAGCAGTACTTC
>TRBJ2-1|-|TRBV29-1|TRBD2
CSVGLGLAVYNEQFF
TGCAGCGTCGGGCTGGGACTAGCGGTTTACAATGAGCAGTTCTTC
>TRBJ1-1|-|TRBV29-1|-
CSVEQTNTEAFF
TGCAGCGTTGAACAAACCAACACTGAAGCTTTCTTT
>TRBJ2-7|once|TRBV5-4|-
CASSSSPMGVDEQYF
TGTGCCAGCAGCTCCTCCCCAATGGGGGTGGACGAGCAGTACTTC
>TRBJ2-7|-|TRBV11-2|TRBD1
CASSSRDRGKYEQYF
TGTGCCAGCAGCTCGCGGGACAGGGGAAAGTACGAGCAGTACTTC
>TRBJ1-2|few|TRBV29-1|-
CSVGILPYGYTF
TGCAGCGTTGGAATATTGCCCTATGGCTACACCTTC
>TRBJ2-1|-|TRBV30|-
CAWSQPWGYEQFF
TGTGCCTGGAGCCAACCTTGGGGGTATGAGCAGTTCTTC
>TRBJ2-3|few|TRBV5-1|-
CASSVGTQITDTQYF
TGCGCCAGCAGCGTCGGGACCCAAATCACAGATACGCAGTATTTT
>TRBJ2-4|-|TRBV7-2|TRBD1
CASSFSGQGQNIQYF
TGTGCCAGCAGCTTTTCAGGACAGGGGCAAAACATTCAGTACTTC
>TRBJ1-1|-|TRBV7-9|-
CASSLQGGISEAFF
TGTGCCAGCAGCCTGCAGGGCGGTATCTCCGAAGCTTTCTTT
>TRBJ2-3|-|TRBV2|-
CASSEQGQATQYF
TGTGCCAGCAGTGAGCAGGGGCAGGCGACGCAGTATTTT
>TRBJ2-7|few|TRBV28|TRBD2
CASRGGGRYEQYF
TGTGCCAGCAGGGGGGGCGGGAGGTACGAGCAGTACTTC
>TRBJ2-5|-|TRBV27|TRBD1
CASSLNRGQETQYF
TGTGCCAGCAGCCTGAACAGGGGGCAAGAGACCCAGTACTTC
>TRBJ1-2|-|TRBV23-1|-
CASSQSVPGSYTF
TGCGCCAGCAGTCAATCCGTACCAGGATCCTACACCTTC